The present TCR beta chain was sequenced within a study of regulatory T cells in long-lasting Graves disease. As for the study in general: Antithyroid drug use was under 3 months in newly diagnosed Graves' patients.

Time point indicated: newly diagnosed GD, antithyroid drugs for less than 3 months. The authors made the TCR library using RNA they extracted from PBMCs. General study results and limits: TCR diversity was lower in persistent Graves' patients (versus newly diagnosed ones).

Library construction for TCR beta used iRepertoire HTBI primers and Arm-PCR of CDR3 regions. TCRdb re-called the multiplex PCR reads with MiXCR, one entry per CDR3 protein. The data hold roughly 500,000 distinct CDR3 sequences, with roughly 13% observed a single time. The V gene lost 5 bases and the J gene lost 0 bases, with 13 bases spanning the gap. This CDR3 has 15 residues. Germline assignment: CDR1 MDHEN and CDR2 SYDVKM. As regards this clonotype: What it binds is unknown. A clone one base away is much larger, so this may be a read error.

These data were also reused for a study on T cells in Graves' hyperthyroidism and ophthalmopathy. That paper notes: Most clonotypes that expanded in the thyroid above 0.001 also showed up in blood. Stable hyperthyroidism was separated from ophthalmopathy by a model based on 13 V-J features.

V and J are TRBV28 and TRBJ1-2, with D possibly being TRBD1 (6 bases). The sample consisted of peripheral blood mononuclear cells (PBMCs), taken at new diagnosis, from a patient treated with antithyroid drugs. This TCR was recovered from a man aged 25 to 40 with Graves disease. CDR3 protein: CASSEGGQTNYGYTF. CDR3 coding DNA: TGTGCCAGCAGTGAGGGGGGCCAAACTAACTATGGCTACACCTTC.